These 10 T cell receptor beta chains originate from one sample sequenced in a study of beta chain bispecific antibodies for T cell cancers. TCRdb re-called the 5' RACE reads with MiXCR, one entry per CDR3 protein. In the table there are 8,000 to 9,000 distinct CDR3 sequences, about 2.4% of which are singletons. Study-level results: Most targeted TRBV signal came from the leukemia cell line cells, not normal T cells.

Blood mononuclear cells were expanded for roughly 3 days using either OKT3 anti-CD3 antibody or CD3/CD28 beads. Their antigens remain unidentified. The starting material was T cells from a healthy donor cultured with Jurkat leukemia cells, obtained from a culture containing an anti-CD19 bispecific antibody. The receptors were gathered from a human donor in good health. Some clones in this sample may be carry-over from other donors' samples.

This clonotype was picked up many times. The genes are TRBV7-3 and TRBJ1-1, with D unresolved. Germline V gene data show CDR1 as SGHTA and CDR2 as FQGTGA. The CDR3 is 15 amino acids. Trimming pared 5 bases from V and 0 bases from J, leaving 13 bases between. The CDR3 DNA reads TGTGCCAGCAGCCCGGAGGGCTTACTGAACACTGAAGCTTTCTTT. Translated, it gives CASSPEGLLNTEAFF.

This clonotype was observed at least ten times. DNA of the CDR3: TGTGCCACCAGTGCCCTCGGGGGCTACACCTTC. Protein: CATSALGGYTF. The genes are TRBV24-1 and TRBJ1-2, with D uncertain. The CDR3 covers 11 residues. Germline V lookup: CDR1 KGHDR, CDR2 SFDVKD. V was pared by 5 bases and J by 8 bases, with 8 bases between.

This clonotype came up many times. The V gene is TRBV20-1, the J gene TRBJ1-2; D remains unclear. This CDR3 contains 15 residues. The V and J ends lost 5 bases and 1 base respectively, with 17 bases between them. Germline loops: CDR1 DFQATT, CDR2 SNEGSKA (reference sequence). CDR3 amino acids: CSALPWEGDNYGYTF. As DNA, the CDR3 is TGCAGTGCTCTACCGTGGGAGGGTGATAACTATGGCTACACCTTC.

This clonotype ranks as medium-sized. The chain has TRBV7-2 and TRBJ2-5; D uncertain. Trimming took off 4 bases at V and 2 bases at J, with 17 bases between the two ends. Germline CDR1 SGHTA, CDR2 FQGNSA. The CDR3 length is 16 residues. The CDR3: CASSSPPGLRQETQYF. As DNA, the CDR3 is TGTGCCAGCAGCTCACCACCGGGTCTGCGACAAGAGACCCAGTACTTC.

This clonotype was detected many times. This CDR3 is CASSSGRGSYSNQPQHF. The DNA for the CDR3 is TGTGCCAGCAGTTCGGGACGGGGATCCTATAGCAATCAGCCCCAGCATTTT. The genes are TRBV28 and TRBJ1-5; D perhaps matches TRBD1 (5 bases). Germline V gene sequence: CDR1 MDHEN, CDR2 SYDVKM. The CDR3 contains 17 residues. V gave up 4 bases and J gave up 0 bases, with 16 bases separating them.

This clonotype was seen at least ten times. The rearrangement joins TRBV5-6 to TRBJ2-5, with TRBD2 as a possible D gene (5 bases). CDR3 length: 16 amino acids. Between the trimmed V and J ends, which lost 0 bases and 1 base, there was a span of 13 bases. The germline CDR1 and CDR2 sequences are SGHDT and YYEEEE. The CDR3 spells CASSLAGGAAQETQYF. In DNA form, the CDR3 reads TGTGCCAGCAGCTTGGCCGGCGGAGCGGCCCAAGAGACCCAGTACTTC.

The chain carries TRBV6-5 and TRBJ2-3; 10 nucleotides agree with TRBD2. The CDR3 loop spans 15 amino acids. V lost 5 bases to trimming and J lost 3 bases; unmatched junction nucleotides: 5. Germline V gene data show CDR1 as MNHEY and CDR2 as SVGAGI. Written as DNA, the CDR3 is TGTGCCAGCAGTCAAACTAGCGGGGAAACAGATACGCAGTATTTT. This translates into CASSQTSGETDTQYF.

A remark on this clonotype: This may come from a read error, since a much larger clone is one base off. The rearrangement uses TRBV14 and TRBJ2-5, with D unclear. Germline CDR1 and CDR2: SGHDN and FVKESK. The CDR3 is 15 amino acids. In DNA, the CDR3 is TGTGGCAGCAGCCAAATCCGACAATTCCAAGAGACCCAGTACTTC. Translating gives CGSSQIRQFQETQYF.

This clonotype was counted many times. The chain joins TRBV29-1 to TRBJ2-2; D unclear. Trimming pared 4 bases from V and 1 base from J, leaving 10 bases between. This CDR3 spans 14 amino acids. Germline V gene sequence: CDR1 SQVTM, CDR2 ANQGSEA. The CDR3 sequence: CSVGGTENTGELFF. The CDR3 DNA is TGCAGCGTTGGGGGAACGGAGAACACCGGGGAGCTGTTTTTT.

The table lists this clonotype with many counts. This rearrangement joins TRBV19 to TRBJ1-1; D is perhaps TRBD1 (5 bases). Germline V gene lookup returns CDR1 LNHDA and CDR2 SQIVND (reference sequence). The CDR3 is 12 amino acids. V was trimmed by 3 bases and J by 8 bases, leaving 10 bases between them. CDR3 sequence (DNA): TGTGCCAGTAGTATCCCTGGACAAGAAGCTTTCTTT. Protein product: CASSIPGQEAFF.